This is a list of T cell receptor beta chains from one sample in a study of CD8 T cells in Susac syndrome. Each CDR3 protein is one row after TCRdb ran MiXCR on the immunoSEQ multiplex PCR reads. The sample consists of 100,000 to 150,000 distinct CDR3 sequences, more than 80% of them appearing once. The sequenced material came from CD8+ T cells from PBMCs. The receptors here all came from a human donor with multiple sclerosis. Each CDR3 is given with its conserved first and last residue. The D gene is left open where the match is weak. Some rows have no size entry. The others give once, few or many, or a class for an expanded clone.

abundance: NA
d_gene: TRBD2
v_gene: TRBV23-1
j_gene: TRBJ2-1
CDR3aa: CASSPETSGRATYNEQFF
CDR3nt: TGCGCCAGCAGTCCCGAGACTAGCGGGAGGGCGACCTACAATGAGCAGTTCTTC

abundance: NA
d_gene: NA
v_gene: TRBV7-7
j_gene: TRBJ1-3
CDR3aa: CASSSELGNTIYF
CDR3nt: TGTGCCAGCAGCTCCGAACTGGGAAACACCATATATTTT

abundance: NA
d_gene: NA
v_gene: TRBV28
j_gene: TRBJ1-1
CDR3aa: CASRVNYMNTEAFF
CDR3nt: TGTGCCAGCCGGGTTAACTATATGAACACTGAAGCTTTCTTT

abundance: NA
d_gene: NA
v_gene: TRBV3-1
j_gene: TRBJ1-3
CDR3aa: CASRPPTGNTIYF
CDR3nt: TGTGCCAGCAGGCCACCCACTGGAAACACCATATATTTT

abundance: NA
d_gene: NA
v_gene: TRBV5-8
j_gene: TRBJ2-4
CDR3aa: CASSLRTADIQYF
CDR3nt: TGTGCCAGCAGCTTACGGACAGCGGACATTCAGTACTTC

abundance: NA
d_gene: NA
v_gene: TRBV9
j_gene: TRBJ1-4
CDR3aa: CASSVGSPQEKLFF
CDR3nt: TGTGCCAGCAGCGTAGGATCTCCGCAGGAAAAACTGTTTTTT

abundance: NA
d_gene: TRBD1
v_gene: TRBV7-9
j_gene: TRBJ1-4
CDR3aa: CASSLGTGAFNEKLFF
CDR3nt: TGTGCCAGCAGCTTAGGAACAGGGGCCTTTAATGAAAAACTGTTTTTT

abundance: NA
d_gene: NA
v_gene: TRBV3-1
j_gene: TRBJ2-5
CDR3aa: CASTYLETQYF
CDR3nt: TGTGCCAGCACTTACTTAGAGACCCAGTACTTC

abundance: NA
d_gene: NA
v_gene: TRBV5-6
j_gene: TRBJ1-6
CDR3aa: CASSSYNSPLHF
CDR3nt: TGTGCCAGCAGTTCATATAATTCACCCCTCCACTTT

abundance: NA
d_gene: NA
v_gene: TRBV6-1
j_gene: TRBJ2-6
CDR3aa: CASRRATNSFSGANVLTF
CDR3nt: TGTGCCAGCAGAAGGGCGACGAACAGTTTCTCTGGGGCCAACGTCCTGACTTTC

abundance: NA
d_gene: NA
v_gene: TRBV7-9
j_gene: TRBJ2-1
CDR3aa: CASSFTGSYNEQFF
CDR3nt: TGTGCCAGCAGCTTTACAGGGTCCTACAATGAGCAGTTCTTC

abundance: once
d_gene: NA
v_gene: TRBV10-2
j_gene: TRBJ2-7
CDR3aa: CASSESRGLGEQYF
CDR3nt: TGCGCCAGCAGTGAAAGCAGGGGATTGGGCGAGCAGTACTTC

abundance: once
d_gene: NA
v_gene: TRBV30
j_gene: TRBJ1-1
CDR3aa: CAWSVGKAEAFF
CDR3nt: TGTGCCTGGAGTGTAGGTAAGGCTGAAGCTTTCTTT

abundance: NA
d_gene: TRBD1
v_gene: TRBV2
j_gene: TRBJ2-3
CDR3aa: CASSAGQGHTDTQYF
CDR3nt: TGTGCCAGCAGTGCCGGACAGGGACACACAGATACGCAGTATTTT

abundance: few
d_gene: TRBD1
v_gene: TRBV2
j_gene: TRBJ2-3
CDR3aa: CASSSTGGTDTQYF
CDR3nt: TGTGCCAGCAGTTCAACAGGGGGGACAGATACGCAGTATTTT

abundance: NA
d_gene: TRBD1
v_gene: TRBV10-3
j_gene: TRBJ2-3
CDR3aa: CAITGTGGRDTQYF
CDR3nt: TGTGCCATCACGGGGACAGGGGGTCGAGATACGCAGTATTTT

abundance: NA
d_gene: TRBD1
v_gene: TRBV25-1
j_gene: TRBJ2-1
CDR3aa: CASSEYGPQGRGSNEQFF
CDR3nt: TGTGCCAGCAGTGAATACGGGCCTCAGGGCAGGGGGTCCAATGAGCAGTTCTTC

abundance: NA
d_gene: NA
v_gene: TRBV13
j_gene: TRBJ1-5
CDR3aa: CASSLGLGNQPQHF
CDR3nt: TGTGCCAGCAGCTTAGGCCTTGGCAATCAGCCCCAGCATTTT

abundance: NA
d_gene: NA
v_gene: TRBV20-1
j_gene: TRBJ2-2
CDR3aa: CSARDTANTGELFF
CDR3nt: TGCAGTGCTAGAGATACAGCGAACACCGGGGAGCTGTTTTTT